The 14 T cell receptor beta chains below all came from one sample that was sequenced in a study of OX40 agonist ivuxolimab in advanced cancers. Preparation of the library involved the immunoSEQ multiplex PCR assay. TCRdb took over this immuneACCESS table, retaining in-frame rearrangements with V and J assigned. Such tables are incomplete; in checked studies, under half of the missing clones stem from an unresolved V gene, and the remainder is unexplained. The sample profile shows about 57,000 clones; more than 80% of them were found once. The ten biggest clones cover approximately 3.1% of the sample. Material: CD4+ or CD8+ T cells sorted from blood, obtained in a trial of the OX40 agonist ivuxolimab. These receptors came from an adult with an advanced solid tumor such as melanoma, head and neck, liver or kidney cancer.

This clone was detected a few times. V usage is TRBV6-1 and J usage is TRBJ2-3, with 10 nucleotides matching TRBD2. The CDR3 is made up of 14 amino acids. Looked up from germline, CDR1 is MNHNS and CDR2 is SASEGT. J was trimmed by 7 bases and V by 8 bases; bases with no gene match: 9. The CDR3 loop is CASESGRARNTQYF. The CDR3 DNA reads TGTGCCAGCGAAAGCGGGAGGGCTAGGAATACGCAGTATTTT.

This chain joins TRBV5-1 and TRBJ2-2; possible D gene TRBD2, 5 bases. In germline, CDR1 is SGHRS, CDR2 YFSETQ. The CDR3 extends over 15 amino acids. Trimming left V 0 bases short and J 1 base short, with 7 bases between. The DNA for the CDR3 is TGCGCCAGCAGCTTGGAAGGAGGGAACACCGGGGAGCTGTTTTTT. This sequence encodes CASSLEGGNTGELFF.

The table lists this clone with a few counts. J is TRBJ1-5 and V is TRBV6-1; D not resolved. V was clipped by 4 bases and J by 4 bases, with 5 bases between them. The CDR3 covers 12 residues. The germline CDR1 and CDR2 sequences are MNHNS and SASEGT. CDR3 amino acids: CASSGGNQPQHF. Written as DNA, the CDR3 is TGTGCCAGCAGTGGAGGGAATCAGCCCCAGCATTTT.

This clone has a single count. The chain carries TRBV15 and TRBJ2-1; 9 nucleotides line up with TRBD2. The V gene's germline CDR1 is LNHNV and CDR2 YYDKDF (reference sequence). The V gene end was trimmed by 1 base and the J gene end by 9 bases; junction bases not matched to a gene: 7. The CDR3 contains 15 residues. The CDR3 protein is CATSRGRTSVGEQFF. The CDR3 DNA sequence: TGTGCCACCAGCAGAGGACGGACTAGCGTAGGTGAGCAGTTCTTC.

This clone was picked up one time. A much larger clone differs by one base, so this may be a read error. At the DNA level, this CDR3 is encoded by other sequences in the same sample as well. J is TRBJ1-1 and V is TRBV18; 7 bases are shared with TRBD1. The CDR3 contains 12 residues. The germline gives CDR1 KGHSH, CDR2 LQKENI. The CDR3: CASSVRGSEAFF. For the CDR3, the DNA is TGTGCCAGCTCGGTCAGGGGGAGTGAAGCCTTCTTT.

CDR3 sequence: CASNVGYDNEQFF. The CDR3 region has the DNA TGTGCCAGCAACGTGGGGTACGACAATGAGCAGTTCTTC. The chain employs TRBV6-1 and TRBJ2-1; D not resolved. V lost 7 bases and J lost 5, with 12 bases in between. CDR1 and CDR2 from the germline V gene are MNHNS and SASEGT. The CDR3 length is 13 residues.

This clone was observed a single time. The chain recombines TRBV27 with TRBJ1-1; D uncertain. The CDR3 spans 13 residues. CDR1 is MNHEY and CDR2 is SMNVEV in the germline V gene (reference sequence). Deletions cut 0 bases from V and 5 bases from J, with 7 bases between. The CDR3 loop is CASSLSQLTEAFF. The CDR3 DNA sequence: TGTGCCAGCAGTTTATCACAGTTGACTGAAGCTTTCTTT.

The chain has TRBV15 and TRBJ1-1; no definite D call. Germline V gives CDR1 LNHNV, CDR2 YYDKDF (reference sequence). The germline V and J ends were trimmed by 1 base and 1 base, with 4 bases remaining between them. The CDR3 is 13 amino acids. The CDR3 loop is CATSRVQNTEAFF. CDR3 in DNA: TGTGCCACCAGCAGAGTACAGAACACTGAAGCTTTCTTT.

The V gene is TRBV10-2, the J gene TRBJ2-3, with 14 bases matching TRBD2. The length of the CDR3 is 15 residues. Germline CDR1 is WSHSY and CDR2 is SAAADI. The V segment lost 8 bases and the J segment 5 bases; nucleotides outside the gene matches: 6. CDR3 sequence: CASSRLAGGGDTQYF. In DNA form, the CDR3 reads TGCGCCAGCTCCCGACTAGCGGGAGGGGGAGATACGCAGTATTTT.

There are a few counts of this clone. The V and J genes are TRBV6-1 and TRBJ2-1; 12 bases align to TRBD2. The CDR3 spans 15 residues. V lost 2 bases, J lost 8 bases, and 4 bases stayed unmatched. Per germline, CDR1 MNHNS and CDR2 SASEGT. CDR3 amino acids: CASSERLAGVDEQFF. CDR3 sequence (DNA): TGTGCCAGCAGTGAACGACTAGCGGGAGTCGATGAGCAGTTCTTC.

J is TRBJ2-1 and V is TRBV28; D not certain. The V gene lost 5 bases and the J gene lost 15 bases, with 14 bases spanning the gap. This CDR3 has 11 amino acids. Germline assignment: CDR1 MDHEN and CDR2 SYDVKM. The CDR3 DNA reads TGTGCCAGCAGTCCCGGGCCCAAACCGTTCTTC. Translation gives CASSPGPKPFF.

The chain combines TRBV30 with TRBJ2-3; 9 bases are shared with TRBD1. The CDR3 totals 12 residues. Germline V gene data show CDR1 as GTSNPN and CDR2 as SVGIG (reference sequence). V shed 8 bases, J shed 4 bases, and the junction held 4 bases outside the gene matches. CDR3 nucleotide sequence: TGTGCCCAACAGGGGGCGTCAGATACGCAGTATTTT. Its translation is CAQQGASDTQYF.

The rearrangement uses TRBV30 and TRBJ1-4, with a possible D match to TRBD1 (5 bases). Germline CDR1 GTSNPN, CDR2 SVGIG (reference sequence). This CDR3 is 14 amino acids long. The V gene lost 7 bases and the J gene lost 0 bases, with 12 bases spanning the gap. The CDR3 DNA sequence: TGTGCCTCCGGGACTTCTACAACTAATGAAAAACTGTTTTTT. Protein sequence: CASGTSTTNEKLFF.

The rearrangement joins TRBV19 to TRBJ1-1, with TRBD1 matching over 10 bases. With 6 bases clipped from V and 1 base from J, the junction kept 5 bases outside the gene matches. Germline V CDR1 and CDR2: LNHDA, SQIVND (reference sequence). This CDR3 comprises 15 residues. Written as DNA, the CDR3 is TGTGCCAGTAGGACGGGGACAGGGGCGAACACTGAAGCTTTCTTT. Residues: CASRTGTGANTEAFF.